What follows is one T cell receptor beta chain and its context. The data derive from a study of blood T cell repertoires in COVID-19. Sequencing used immunoSEQ multiplex PCR; TCRdb keeps in-frame clones, though not all of them. The sample lists about 150,000 clones, approximately 85% seen once, with 0.63% in the top ten. The receptor was derived from a man aged 55 to 70 with COVID-19, enrolled during active disease. The source material was peripheral blood.

CDR3 region: CASSIGTGNEKLFF. In DNA, the CDR3 is TGTGCCAGTAGTATCGGGACAGGGAATGAAAAACTGTTTTTT. The gene calls are TRBV19 and TRBJ1-4; 9 positions agree with TRBD1. Germline V gene sequence: CDR1 LNHDA, CDR2 SQIVND (reference sequence). V lost 3 bases, J lost 5 bases, and 1 base stayed unmatched. The CDR3 loop spans 14 amino acids.